The 15 T cell receptor beta chains given below trace back to one sample, sequenced in a study of shared clonotypes between healthy human individuals. Clones were read by immunoSEQ multiplex PCR, and TCRdb kept only the in-frame ones, dropping some. The data contain about 510,000 clones, approximately 79% of them singletons. Material: PBMCs. These receptor sequences come from a woman in her thirties or forties in good health. Some clones in this sample may be carry-over from other donors' samples.

The J gene is TRBJ2-7, the V gene TRBV30, with D unclear. Between the trimmed V and J ends, which lost 2 bases and 4 bases, there was a span of 6 bases. The CDR3 sequence is 11 residues long. From germline, CDR1 is GTSNPN and CDR2 SVGIG (reference sequence). Here the CDR3 DNA reads TGTGCCTGGAGTAATGGTTACGAGCAGTACTTC. Translation gives CAWSNGYEQYF.

Comment on this clone: Other DNA sequences within the sample encode an identical CDR3. The chain carries TRBV19 and TRBJ2-1, with 7 bases lining up with TRBD2. V trimming: 3 bases; J trimming: 7 bases; junction bases outside the gene matches: 0. Germline-derived CDR1 and CDR2 are LNHDA and SQIVND (reference sequence). The CDR3 runs to 12 residues. The CDR3 spells CASSMGGNEQFF. CDR3 DNA: TGTGCCAGTAGTATGGGGGGGAATGAGCAGTTCTTC. Full variable domain (rest looked up from reference TRBV19 and TRBJ2-1): DGGITQSPKYLFRKEGQNVTLSCEQNLNHDAMYWYRQDPGQGLRLIYYSQIVNDFQKGDIAEGYSVSREKKESFPLTVTSAQKNPTAFYLCASSMGGNEQFFGPGTRLTVL.

This clone was seen ten or more times. The sample has other DNA sequences that encode this CDR3 too. V is TRBV10-1 and J is TRBJ1-2; 9 bases are shared with TRBD1. Trimming took 4 bases from V and 8 from J; bases not matched to a gene: 5. Germline values: CDR1 WNHNN, CDR2 SYGVQD (reference sequence). The CDR3 contains 13 residues. The CDR3 DNA sequence: TGCGCCAGCAGTGGGGGACAGGGAGGCGGCTACACCTTC. As protein: CASSGGQGGGYTF.

The CDR3 region has the DNA TGTGCCAGCAGTTTGGGAGCAGGGGCCACCTACGAGCAGTACTTC. Translated: CASSLGAGATYEQYF. The chain employs TRBV28 and TRBJ2-7; tentatively, D is TRBD1 (6 bases). There are 15 residues in the CDR3. The germline gives CDR1 MDHEN, CDR2 SYDVKM. Trimming took 3 bases from V and 2 from J, leaving 14 bases between them.

The CDR3 nucleotides read TGTGCCAGCAGCTTAGGTACTAGCGGGAGTTTCCGTGGCGGGGAGCTGTTTTTT. The encoded protein is CASSLGTSGSFRGGELFF. The chain links TRBV7-2 to TRBJ2-2; TRBD2 aligns across 11 bases. J was trimmed by 7 bases and V by 1 base; bases with no gene match: 11. CDR1 and CDR2 (germline): SGHTA, FQGNSA. CDR3 size: 18 residues.

CDR3 region: CASSAFDDTGELFF. The CDR3, as DNA: TGTGCCAGCAGTGCCTTTGATGACACCGGGGAGCTGTTTTTT. The chain links TRBV7-9 to TRBJ2-2; no clear D. Per the germline V gene, CDR1 is SEHNR and CDR2 is FQNEAQ (reference sequence). Between the trimmed V and J ends, which lost 6 bases and 3 bases, there was a span of 11 bases. The CDR3 length is 14 residues.

The chain uses TRBV7-3 and TRBJ2-5; 7 bases are a match to TRBD1. This CDR3 region has 13 residues. The germline CDR1 and CDR2 sequences are SGHTA and FQGTGA. V lost 6 bases and J lost 5; bases outside the gene matches: 6. The CDR3 region has the DNA TGTGCCAGCAGTCCGACAGGGATGGAGACCCAGTACTTC. It encodes CASSPTGMETQYF.

J is TRBJ2-3 and V is TRBV5-1; 10 bases match TRBD2. Germline V gene data show CDR1 as SGHRS and CDR2 as YFSETQ. With V trimmed by 4 bases and J by 2 bases, 4 bases remained unmatched. The CDR3 totals 15 residues. CDR3 in amino acids: CASSPLAGYTDTQYF. CDR3 bases: TGCGCCAGCAGCCCACTAGCGGGATACACAGATACGCAGTATTTT.

This chain uses TRBV6-5 with TRBJ2-5, with 10 bases fitting TRBD1. This CDR3 comprises 15 residues. The germline V gene encodes CDR1 MNHEY and CDR2 SVGAGI. After removal of 8 bases from V and 7 bases from J, the junction contained 13 bases not matched to a gene. Here the CDR3 DNA reads TGTGCCAGCCTAGACTGGGGGACAGGGGCCGTGACCCAGTACTTC. It translates to CASLDWGTGAVTQYF.

This clone was observed a few times. The V and J genes are TRBV4-1 and TRBJ2-2; no definite D call. Germline assignment: CDR1 MGHRA and CDR2 YSYEKL. The CDR3 extends over 16 amino acids. Trimming took off 4 bases at V and 0 bases at J, with 12 bases between the two ends. The CDR3 reads CASSLGWGTNTGELFF. The CDR3 DNA is TGCGCCAGCAGCCTCGGTTGGGGAACGAACACCGGGGAGCTGTTTTTT.

This clone appeared a few times. The rearrangement joins TRBV5-1 to TRBJ2-6; 7 positions match TRBD1. Germline V lookup: CDR1 SGHRS, CDR2 YFSETQ. Trimming cost V 6 bases and J 0 bases; bases outside gene matches: 3. This CDR3 contains 15 residues. The CDR3 loop reads CASTPGGSGANVLTF. DNA for the CDR3: TGCGCCAGCACCCCAGGGGGCTCTGGGGCCAACGTCCTGACTTTC.

The chain couples TRBV6-5 to TRBJ1-4; weak D call: TRBD1 (6 bases). Germline values: CDR1 MNHEY, CDR2 SVGAGI. CDR3 length: 13 residues. Trimming removed 4 bases at V and 8 bases at J, with 11 bases between. CDR3: CASSWGAREKLFF. The DNA for the CDR3 is TGTGCCAGCAGTTGGGGGGCGAGAGAAAAACTGTTTTTT.

V gene TRBV29-1 combines with J gene TRBJ2-5; D is unresolved. With 4 bases removed from V and 5 bases from J, the gap between germline ends came to 8 bases. CDR1 is SQVTM and CDR2 is ANQGSEA in the germline V gene. This CDR3 is built from 11 residues. Here the CDR3 reads CSVAGYETQYF. CDR3 nucleotide sequence: TGCAGCGTTGCTGGGTACGAGACCCAGTACTTC.

The chain has TRBV7-3 and TRBJ2-1; the D gene is possibly TRBD1 (6 bases). The CDR3 length is 13 residues. Trimming stripped 5 bases from V and 6 bases from J, with 11 bases between. Germline CDR1 reads SGHTA; CDR2 reads FQGTGA. CDR3 residues: CASSIGTSNEQFF. The CDR3 coding sequence is TGTGCCAGCAGCATTGGGACAAGCAATGAGCAGTTCTTC.

The chain is built from TRBV2 and TRBJ2-5; 8 nucleotides agree with TRBD1. Germline CDR1 reads SNHLY; CDR2 reads FYNNEI. The J segment lost 3 bases and the V segment lost 9 bases, leaving 6 bases of the junction unmatched. CDR3 length equals 13 residues. The CDR3 protein is CASMTGVKETQYF. The CDR3 DNA is TGTGCCAGTATGACAGGGGTTAAAGAGACCCAGTACTTC. The complete variable domain, with remaining parts taken from reference TRBV2 and TRBJ2-5, reads EPEVTQTPSHQVTQMGQEVILRCVPISNHLYFYWYRQILGQKVEFLVSFYNNEISEKSEIFDDQFSVERPDGSNFTLKIRSTKLEDSAMYFCASMTGVKETQYFGPGTRLLVL.